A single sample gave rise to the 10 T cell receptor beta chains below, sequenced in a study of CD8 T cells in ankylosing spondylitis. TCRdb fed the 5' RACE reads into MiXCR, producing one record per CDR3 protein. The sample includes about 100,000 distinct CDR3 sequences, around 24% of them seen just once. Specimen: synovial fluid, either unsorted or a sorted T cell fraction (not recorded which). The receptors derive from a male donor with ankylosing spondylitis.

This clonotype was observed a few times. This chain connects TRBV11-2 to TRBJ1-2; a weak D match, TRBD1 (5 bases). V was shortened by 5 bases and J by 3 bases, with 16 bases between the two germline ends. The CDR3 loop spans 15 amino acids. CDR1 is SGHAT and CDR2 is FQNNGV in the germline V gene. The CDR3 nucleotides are TGTGCCAGCAGCCCCTCGGAACAGGTTGACTATGGCTACACCTTC. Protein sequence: CASSPSEQVDYGYTF.

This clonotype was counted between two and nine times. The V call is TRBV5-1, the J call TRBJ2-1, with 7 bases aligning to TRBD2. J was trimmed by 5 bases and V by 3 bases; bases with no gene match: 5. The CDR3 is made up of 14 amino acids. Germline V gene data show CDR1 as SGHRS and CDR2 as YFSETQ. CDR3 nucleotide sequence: TGCGCCAGCAGCTGGGGGGGTTTAGACAATGAGCAGTTCTTC. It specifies CASSWGGLDNEQFF.

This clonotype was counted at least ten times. The CDR3 reads CASSSGLAQSTDTQYF. The CDR3 nucleotides read TGCGCCAGCAGCTCGGGACTAGCGCAGAGCACAGATACGCAGTATTTT. The chain uses TRBV10-1 and TRBJ2-3; TRBD2 aligns across 10 bases. V lost 6 bases to trimming and J lost 0 bases; unmatched junction nucleotides: 6. The CDR3 contains 16 residues. Germline V CDR1 and CDR2: WNHNN, SYGVQD (reference sequence).

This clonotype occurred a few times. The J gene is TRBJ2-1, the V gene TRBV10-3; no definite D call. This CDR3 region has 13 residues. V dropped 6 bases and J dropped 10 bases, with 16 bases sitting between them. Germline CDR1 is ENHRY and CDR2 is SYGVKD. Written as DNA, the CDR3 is TGTGCCATCAGGGACGTCGGAGTAGAGGAGCAGTTCTTC. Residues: CAIRDVGVEEQFF.

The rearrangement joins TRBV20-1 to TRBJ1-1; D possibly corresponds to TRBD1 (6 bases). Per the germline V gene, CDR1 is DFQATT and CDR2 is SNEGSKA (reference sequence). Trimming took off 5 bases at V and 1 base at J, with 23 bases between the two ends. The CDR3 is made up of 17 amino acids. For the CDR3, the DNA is TGCAGTGCTCAAGTAGGGGGGACAAGGTGGAGGAACACTGAAGCTTTCTTT. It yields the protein CSAQVGGTRWRNTEAFF.

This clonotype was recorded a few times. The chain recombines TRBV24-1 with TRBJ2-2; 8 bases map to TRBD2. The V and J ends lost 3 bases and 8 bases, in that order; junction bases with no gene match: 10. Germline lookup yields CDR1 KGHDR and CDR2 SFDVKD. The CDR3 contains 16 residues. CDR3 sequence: CATSDPSAGDLGELFF. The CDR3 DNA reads TGTGCCACCAGTGATCCCTCAGCGGGGGACCTGGGGGAGCTGTTTTTT.

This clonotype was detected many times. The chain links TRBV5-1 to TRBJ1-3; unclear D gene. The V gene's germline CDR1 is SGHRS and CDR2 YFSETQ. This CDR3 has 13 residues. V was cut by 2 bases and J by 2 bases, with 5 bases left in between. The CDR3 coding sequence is TGCGCCAGCAGCTTCCTGCCTGGAAACACCATATATTTT. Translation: CASSFLPGNTIYF.

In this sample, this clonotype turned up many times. Here the CDR3 DNA reads TGTGCCAGCAGTCCTATGAGGGGGCGGACTAATGAAAAACTGTTTTTT. This translates into CASSPMRGRTNEKLFF. The chain is built from TRBV6-2 or TRBV6-3 and TRBJ1-4, with TRBD1 identical over 7 bases. CDR3 length: 16 amino acids. Germline V lookup: CDR1 MNHEY, CDR2 SVGEGT. J was trimmed by 2 bases and V by 5 bases; bases with no gene match: 8.

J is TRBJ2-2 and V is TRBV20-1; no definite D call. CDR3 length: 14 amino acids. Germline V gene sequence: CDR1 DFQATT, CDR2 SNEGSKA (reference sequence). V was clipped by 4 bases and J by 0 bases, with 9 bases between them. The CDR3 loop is CSATIPANTGELFF. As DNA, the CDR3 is TGCAGTGCTACCATTCCGGCGAACACCGGGGAGCTGTTTTTT.

CDR3 region: CASGPAGSYNEQFF. DNA for the CDR3: TGCGCCAGCGGCCCTGCGGGTTCCTACAATGAGCAGTTCTTC. The genes are TRBV5-1 and TRBJ2-1, with D possibly being TRBD2 (5 bases). The CDR3 covers 14 residues. Germline CDR1 is SGHRS and CDR2 is YFSETQ. With 7 bases removed from V and 1 base from J, the gap between germline ends came to 12 bases.